This entry lists 14 T cell receptor beta chains sequenced from one sample in a study of long-term antiretroviral therapy in people with HIV. It was version v3.0 of the immunoSEQ assay that was run at survey level. Produced via immunoSEQ multiplex PCR; TCRdb's table is partial and in-frame only. The data contain approximately 27,000 clones, over 85% of them seen just once; the ten biggest clones take up 3.6%. Sequencing was performed on unsorted PBMCs, taken 1.8 years after starting antiretroviral therapy. These receptors were collected from a woman under 30 with HIV.

V usage is TRBV4-1 and J usage is TRBJ2-1, with a possible D match to TRBD1 (5 bases). The CDR3 length is 17 residues. Between the trimmed V and J ends, which lost 1 base and 0 bases, there was a span of 13 bases. Looked up from germline, CDR1 is MGHRA and CDR2 is YSYEKL. The CDR3 here is CASSQGITGSSYNEQFF. The CDR3 DNA is TGCGCCAGCAGCCAAGGGATCACAGGAAGCTCCTACAATGAGCAGTTCTTC.

This chain joins TRBV19 and TRBJ2-3; tentative D call: TRBD1 (6 bases). V was shortened by 2 bases and J by 3 bases, with 21 bases between the two germline ends. Germline values: CDR1 LNHDA, CDR2 SQIVND (reference sequence). This CDR3 contains 18 residues. The chain's CDR3 is CASSIPRQVGGPTDTQYF. In DNA, the CDR3 is TGTGCCAGTAGTATACCTCGGCAGGTAGGGGGACCTACAGATACGCAGTATTTT. Full variable domain (remainder filled in from reference TRBV19 and TRBJ2-3): DGGITQSPKYLFRKEGQNVTLSCEQNLNHDAMYWYRQDPGQGLRLIYYSQIVNDFQKGDIAEGYSVSREKKESFPLTVTSAQKNPTAFYLCASSIPRQVGGPTDTQYFGPGTRLTVL.

V is TRBV19 and J is TRBJ2-3; D is uncertain. Trimming cost V 6 bases and J 2 bases, with 15 bases left between them. This CDR3 is built from 15 residues. CDR1 and CDR2 (germline): LNHDA, SQIVND (reference sequence). This CDR3 reads CASRGSAPLTDTQYF. CDR3 DNA sequence: TGTGCCAGTAGAGGGTCGGCACCCCTCACAGATACGCAGTATTTT.

The rearrangement joins TRBV27 to TRBJ1-4; D remains unclear. CDR3 length: 14 amino acids. V was pared by 0 bases and J by 10 bases, with 12 bases between. CDR1 and CDR2 from the germline V gene are MNHEY and SMNVEV (reference sequence). The CDR3 loop is CASSLSADPGKLFF. In nucleotides, the CDR3 is TGTGCCAGCAGTTTATCGGCCGACCCTGGAAAACTGTTTTTT.

The CDR3 sequence: CASSQDYGAGAYEQYF. In DNA, the CDR3 is TGCGCCAGCAGCCAAGATTACGGCGCGGGAGCCTACGAGCAGTACTTC. V and J are TRBV4-1 and TRBJ2-7; 7 nucleotides align to TRBD2. In germline, CDR1 is MGHRA, CDR2 YSYEKL. CDR3 length: 16 residues. With 0 bases clipped from V and 2 bases from J, the junction kept 7 bases outside the gene matches.

J is TRBJ1-2 and V is TRBV25-1, with a possible D match to TRBD1 (5 bases). V lost 1 base and J lost 1, with 10 bases in between. Germline lookup yields CDR1 MGHDK and CDR2 SYGVNS. There are 15 residues in the CDR3. This chain's CDR3 is CASSESRAVNYGYTF. Written as DNA, the CDR3 is TGTGCCAGCAGTGAATCCAGGGCTGTTAACTATGGCTACACCTTC.

DNA for the CDR3: TGTGCCAGCAGGCGGACAGGGAACAATCAGCCCCAGCATTTT. It yields the protein CASRRTGNNQPQHF. The chain joins TRBV27 to TRBJ1-5; the match to TRBD1 covers 8 bases. This CDR3 has 14 residues. Germline values: CDR1 MNHEY, CDR2 SMNVEV (reference sequence). V was pared by 6 bases and J by 3 bases, with 4 bases of the junction left unmatched.

In its sample, this clone was seen once. The chain combines TRBV7-3 with TRBJ2-3, with TRBD2 matching 13 bases. The CDR3 has 15 residues. V gave up 3 bases and J gave up 4 bases; unmatched junction bases: 1. Per the germline V gene, CDR1 is SGHTA and CDR2 is FQGTGA. The CDR3 region has the DNA TGTGCCAGCAGCTTCGGACTAGCGGGAGCAGATACGCAGTATTTT. This translates into CASSFGLAGADTQYF.

The J gene is TRBJ1-2, the V gene TRBV19; perhaps TRBD1 as D (6 bases). From germline, CDR1 is LNHDA and CDR2 SQIVND (reference sequence). Trimming removed 6 bases at V and 4 bases at J, with 15 bases between. The CDR3 covers 14 residues. The CDR3: CASSGTPRSYGYTF. DNA for the CDR3: TGTGCCAGTAGCGGGACACCGAGAAGCTATGGCTACACCTTC.

V usage is TRBV29-1 and J usage is TRBJ2-1; 12 positions agree with TRBD1. Germline trimming cut 3 bases from V and 5 bases from J; bases unmatched to any gene: 5. Germline V gene lookup returns CDR1 SQVTM and CDR2 ANQGSEA. The CDR3 sequence is 15 residues long. CDR3 DNA sequence: TGCAGCGTTGAGTCGGGACAGGGGGCTGACAATGAGCAGTTCTTC. This encodes CSVESGQGADNEQFF.

The gene calls are TRBV28 and TRBJ1-5, with D unclear. The CDR3 is 13 residues long. Germline V lookup: CDR1 MDHEN, CDR2 SYDVKM. V was clipped by 3 bases and J by 4 bases, with 7 bases between them. The CDR3 DNA reads TGTGCCAGCAGTTTTTTCGCAAATCAGCCCCAGCATTTT. Translating gives CASSFFANQPQHF.

The V gene is TRBV4-1, the J gene TRBJ2-4; no clear D gene. Trimming took off 1 base at V and 0 bases at J, with 13 bases between the two ends. This CDR3 is 17 amino acids long. From germline, CDR1 is MGHRA and CDR2 YSYEKL. The CDR3 DNA follows: TGCGCCAGCAGCCAAGTCGAATACCCACTAGCCAAAAACATTCAGTACTTC. Its translation: CASSQVEYPLAKNIQYF.

The chain has TRBV27 and TRBJ2-7; D assignment may be TRBD1 or TRBD2 (5 bases each). From germline, CDR1 is MNHEY and CDR2 SMNVEV (reference sequence). This CDR3 contains 16 residues. Trimming took off 3 bases at V and 6 bases at J, with 21 bases between the two ends. The CDR3 spells CASSFRFRDRGLEQYF. DNA for the CDR3: TGTGCCAGCAGTTTCCGTTTCCGGGACCGGGGCCTCGAGCAGTACTTC.

The chain combines TRBV19 with TRBJ1-2, with D hard to call. Germline V gene data show CDR1 as LNHDA and CDR2 as SQIVND (reference sequence). There are 14 residues in the CDR3. The germline V and J ends were trimmed by 5 bases and 4 bases, with 14 bases remaining between them. The CDR3 coding sequence is TGTGCCAGTAGTGCGACCAGGACGGCCTATGGCTACACCTTC. It translates to CASSATRTAYGYTF.